Each of the 23 T cell receptor beta chains below was sequenced from the same sample in a study of blood T cell repertoires in COVID-19. Clones were sequenced by immunoSEQ multiplex PCR, and TCRdb holds only the in-frame ones, with some missing. The sample comprises more than 200,000 clones, roughly 90% of which are singletons, and 1.5% to 2% rests with the top ten. The sequencing input was peripheral blood. The receptor set was obtained from a man aged 25-45 years with active or convalescent COVID-19.

The chain recombines TRBV21-1 with TRBJ2-1; the table assigns TRBD2, which was not confirmed against the DNA. TRBV21-1 counts as a pseudogene. The CDR3 sequence is 15 residues long. The CDR3 loop is CASSETSGGCIEQFF. The CDR3 nucleotides are TGTGCCAGCAGCGAGACTAGCGGGGGGTGTATTGAGCAGTTCTTC.

The rearrangement joins TRBV9 to TRBJ1-1, with 8 bases that match TRBD1. After removal of 0 bases from V and 8 bases from J, the junction contained 6 bases not matched to a gene. This CDR3 comprises 14 residues. Germline V CDR1 and CDR2: SGDLS, YYNGEE. The CDR3 coding sequence is TGTGCCAGCAGCGTAGCTGTGGCAGGGGGCGAAGCTTTCTTT. Translation gives CASSVAVAGGEAFF.

V and J are TRBV5-1 and TRBJ2-7, with 8 bases that match TRBD2. The CDR3 is 13 amino acids. Germline CDR1 SGHRS, CDR2 YFSETQ. Trimming took 4 bases from V and 2 from J; bases not matched to a gene: 2. For the CDR3, the DNA is TGCGCCAGCAGCCTGACTAGCGCCTACGAGCAGTACTTC. Its protein is CASSLTSAYEQYF.

The V gene is TRBV10-2, the J gene TRBJ2-7, with TRBD1 as a possible D gene (6 bases). Trimming stripped 7 bases from V and 2 bases from J, with 12 bases between. Germline CDR1 and CDR2: WSHSY and SAAADI. CDR3 length: 13 residues. The CDR3 protein is CASKPGAAYEQYF. The CDR3 region has the DNA TGCGCCAGCAAACCAGGGGCCGCCTACGAGCAGTACTTC.

The sample holds one count of this clone. The rearrangement links TRBV10-1 to TRBJ2-7; 8 bases are shared with TRBD1. V dropped 3 bases and J dropped 4; count of bases not matched to a gene: 5. Germline CDR1 is WNHNN and CDR2 is SYGVQD (reference sequence). The CDR3 has 14 residues. CDR3 protein: CASSDGTGPYEQYF. The DNA for the CDR3 is TGCGCCAGCAGTGACGGGACAGGTCCTTACGAGCAGTACTTC.

This rearrangement joins TRBV20-1 to TRBJ1-3, with unresolved D. Germline V gives CDR1 DFQATT, CDR2 SNEGSKA (reference sequence). CDR3 size: 15 residues. V lost 3 bases and J 0 bases, leaving 12 bases between the germline ends. Here the CDR3 DNA reads TGCAGTGCTAGTGGGGTCAGCGTCTCTGGAAACACCATATATTTT. Protein: CSASGVSVSGNTIYF.

The CDR3: CASSTRQPTDTQYF. The CDR3, as DNA: TGTGCCAGTAGTACCCGACAACCCACAGATACGCAGTATTTT. The rearrangement uses TRBV19 and TRBJ2-3; D remains unclear. CDR3 length: 14 amino acids. CDR1 and CDR2 from the germline V gene are LNHDA and SQIVND (reference sequence). Trimming left V 4 bases short and J 2 bases short, with 10 bases between.

The chain is built from TRBV19 and TRBJ2-5; TRBD2 agrees at 11 bases. Germline lookup yields CDR1 LNHDA and CDR2 SQIVND (reference sequence). V gave up 4 bases and J gave up 5 bases; unmatched junction bases: 12. The CDR3 is made up of 17 amino acids. The CDR3 loop reads CASSSRGSGGAGETQYF. Written as DNA, the CDR3 is TGTGCCAGTAGTAGCCGTGGTAGCGGGGGGGCCGGGGAGACCCAGTACTTC.

V gene TRBV6-1 combines with J gene TRBJ1-5; possibly TRBD1 for D (6 bases). Trimming took off 3 bases at V and 0 bases at J, with 9 bases between the two ends. Germline assignment: CDR1 MNHNS and CDR2 SASEGT. There are 15 residues in the CDR3. The CDR3 loop is CASSETGYSNQPQHF. Written as DNA, the CDR3 is TGTGCCAGCAGTGAGACAGGTTATAGCAATCAGCCCCAGCATTTT.

V usage is TRBV5-1 and J usage is TRBJ1-1; D gene ambiguous. Trimming took off 0 bases at V and 5 bases at J, with 8 bases between the two ends. Germline V gene data show CDR1 as SGHRS and CDR2 as YFSETQ. The CDR3 totals 13 residues. CDR3 bases: TGCGCCAGCAGCTTGGTAGACATGACTGAAGCTTTCTTT. Its protein product is CASSLVDMTEAFF. The variable domain in full, with the rest retrieved from reference TRBV5-1 and TRBJ1-1, is KAGVTQTPRYLIKTRGQQVTLSCSPISGHRSVSWYQQTPGQGLQFLFEYFSETQRNKGNFPGRFSGRQFSNSRSEMNVSTLELGDSALYLCASSLVDMTEAFFGQGTRLTVV.

The chain combines TRBV7-9 with TRBJ2-3; TRBD2 matches 7 bases. Germline V gene data show CDR1 as SEHNR and CDR2 as FQNEAQ (reference sequence). V shed 3 bases, J shed 5 bases, and the junction held 8 bases outside the gene matches. The CDR3 covers 15 residues. The CDR3 region is CASSFDGGLLDTQYF. In nucleotides, the CDR3 is TGTGCCAGCAGCTTTGACGGGGGGTTGTTAGATACGCAGTATTTT.

The count of this clone is one. The chain employs TRBV21-1 and TRBJ2-1; the table names TRBD2, a call not compared with the DNA. TRBV21-1 is labeled a pseudogene. The CDR3 is made up of 15 amino acids. The CDR3 bases are TGTGCCAGCAGCAAAGGGTTAGCGGGAAAAAGGACACAGTTCTTC. It codes for CASSKGLAGKRTQFF.

The chain recombines TRBV6-1 with TRBJ1-2, with D perhaps TRBD1 (5 bases). There are 17 residues in the CDR3. Looked up from germline, CDR1 is MNHNS and CDR2 is SASEGT. Between the trimmed V and J ends, which lost 3 bases and 5 bases, there was a span of 22 bases. CDR3 bases: TGTGCCAGCAGTGAGATACCTCCTATCAGGGAATCTTATGGCTACACCTTC. Protein product: CASSEIPPIRESYGYTF.

The genes are TRBV25-1 and TRBJ1-1, with 11 bases that match TRBD1. V lost 2 bases, J lost 1 base, and 6 bases stayed unmatched. The CDR3 runs 17 residues. Germline loops: CDR1 MGHDK, CDR2 SYGVNS. This CDR3 reads CASSEEDRGLKNTEAFF. DNA of the CDR3: TGTGCCAGCAGTGAAGAGGACAGGGGGCTCAAGAACACTGAAGCTTTCTTT.

In nucleotides, the CDR3 is TGCAGCGTACGACGATACGCGGGTTTAGGAGCTTTCTTT. Translating it yields CSVRRYAGLGAFF. The V call is TRBV29-1, the J call TRBJ1-1; no firm D call. V gave up 6 bases and J gave up 10 bases, with 21 bases separating them. Germline CDR1 is SQVTM and CDR2 is ANQGSEA. The CDR3 spans 13 residues.

This clone came up once. This chain links TRBV13 with TRBJ2-7; 10 bases fit TRBD1. The CDR3 length is 15 residues. V lost 4 bases to trimming and J lost 3 bases; unmatched junction nucleotides: 6. The germline V gene encodes CDR1 PRHDT and CDR2 FYEKMQ (reference sequence). The CDR3 protein is CASSSRDRGDYEQYF. As DNA, the CDR3 is TGTGCCAGCAGCTCTCGGGACAGGGGAGACTACGAGCAGTACTTC.

The J gene is TRBJ1-2, the V gene TRBV13; 9 bases fit TRBD1. Losses at the gene ends were 10 bases for V and 5 bases for J; bases not matched to a gene: 17. CDR1 is PRHDT, CDR2 FYEKMQ, per germline (reference sequence). CDR3 size: 16 residues. The CDR3 here is CATSNRGRTGNYGYTF. In DNA form, the CDR3 reads TGTGCCACCTCAAACAGGGGGCGGACGGGGAATTATGGCTACACCTTC.

J is TRBJ1-2 and V is TRBV19; perhaps TRBD1 as D (5 bases). Germline V gene data show CDR1 as LNHDA and CDR2 as SQIVND (reference sequence). V was trimmed by 0 bases and J by 4 bases, leaving 15 bases between them. This CDR3 has 16 amino acids. The CDR3 here is CASSIEMGLVGYGYTF. The CDR3 region has the DNA TGTGCCAGTAGTATAGAAATGGGGCTCGTAGGCTATGGCTACACCTTC. Full variable domain (rest looked up from reference TRBV19 and TRBJ1-2): DGGITQSPKYLFRKEGQNVTLSCEQNLNHDAMYWYRQDPGQGLRLIYYSQIVNDFQKGDIAEGYSVSREKKESFPLTVTSAQKNPTAFYLCASSIEMGLVGYGYTFGSGTRLTVV.

The rearrangement links TRBV6-5 to TRBJ1-1, with TRBD1 as a possible D gene (5 bases). CDR3 length: 14 residues. The germline V gene encodes CDR1 MNHEY and CDR2 SVGAGI. Trimming left V 6 bases short and J 4 bases short, with 15 bases between. CDR3 coding DNA: TGTGCCAGCAGGAGAGGAGCGGGGGGCACTGAAGCTTTCTTT. Protein: CASRRGAGGTEAFF.

This clone came up a few times. The chain joins TRBV4-2 to TRBJ1-5; no firm D call. The V and J ends lost 1 base and 0 bases respectively, with 10 bases between them. Per germline, CDR1 LGHNA and CDR2 YNFKEQ. CDR3 length: 16 residues. CDR3 in amino acids: CASSQGERSSNQPQHF. The CDR3 bases are TGTGCCAGCAGCCAAGGAGAGCGTAGTAGCAATCAGCCCCAGCATTTT.

This clone was recorded only once. V and J are TRBV5-6 and TRBJ2-5; TRBD2 matches 10 bases. The V and J ends lost 4 bases and 1 base, in that order; junction bases with no gene match: 1. This CDR3 has 14 amino acids. Per the germline V gene, CDR1 is SGHDT and CDR2 is YYEEEE. This chain's CDR3 is CASSVAGGQETQYF. DNA for the CDR3: TGTGCCAGCAGCGTAGCGGGGGGCCAAGAGACCCAGTACTTC.

The chain links TRBV2 to TRBJ1-1; no definite D call. The CDR3 length is 11 residues. Germline V gene lookup returns CDR1 SNHLY and CDR2 FYNNEI. V was shortened by 5 bases and J by 11 bases, with 12 bases between the two germline ends. The CDR3 bases are TGTGCCAGCAGTCAAGACTTGTACGCTTTCTTT. Translation: CASSQDLYAFF.

Only a few counts were recorded for this clone. The chain is built from TRBV12-5 and TRBJ1-5; 7 bases fit TRBD1. After removal of 1 base from V and 2 bases from J, the junction contained 5 bases not matched to a gene. Germline assignment: CDR1 LGHNT and CDR2 FRNRAP. The CDR3 covers 16 residues. CDR3 sequence reads: CASGLGGTVGNQPQHF. CDR3 nucleotides: TGTGCTAGTGGTTTGGGGGGGACAGTGGGCAATCAGCCCCAGCATTTT. The full variable domain, with the rest looked up from reference TRBV12-5 and TRBJ1-5, is DARVTQTPRHKVTEMGQEVTMRCQPILGHNTVFWYRQTMMQGLELLAYFRNRAPLDDSGMPKDRFSAEMPDATLATLKIQPSEPRDSAVYFCASGLGGTVGNQPQHFGDGTRLSIL.